This TCR beta chain was obtained from a study of T cell responses to AZD1222 COVID-19 vaccine. Clones were read by immunoSEQ multiplex PCR, and TCRdb kept only the in-frame ones, dropping some. The sample has about 68,000 clones; about 88% are singletons. The source material was peripheral blood, sampled on day 0 of AZD1222 vaccination. The TCR originated in an adult in good health.

CDR3 bases: TGTGCCAGCAGCCGACAGGGACTAAATGGCTACACCTTC. This gives the protein CASSRQGLNGYTF. The rearrangement joins TRBV3-1 (or the pseudogene TRBV3-2) to TRBJ1-2, with 7 bases matching TRBD1. Germline CDR1 reads LGHDT; CDR2 reads YNNKEL (reference sequence). V lost 4 bases, J lost 6 bases, and 5 bases stayed unmatched. The CDR3 consists of 13 residues.